The sequence of this TCR beta chain was determined in a study of T cells in localized non-small cell lung cancer (dated by TCRdb to the early 2020s). Notes on the research overall: T cell repertoires of 200 to 250 early-stage NSCLC patients were analyzed, with tumors being compared against uninvolved tumor-adjacent lungs. NSCLC patients had a mean age of approximately 72 years, and around 130 were male and nearly 110 female. The cohort comprised 200 to 300 treatment-naïve NSCLC patients with resected, localized lung tumors.

At diagnosis, tumor, uninvolved tumor-adjacent lung and peripheral blood were collected and then preserved as a mix of FFPE and fresh-frozen material. For TCR repertoire profiling, the blood samples were analyzed as peripheral blood mononuclear cells. Comments on this clone: Its antigen is not yet known. Nothing much larger sits one base from this clone, and base qualities are not available.

General findings and caveats noted by the study authors: Longer overall survival was associated with higher blood T cell density, whereas shorter survival was associated with higher adjacent-lung clonality. Because multi-region sequencing of the tumors was not done, intratumor heterogeneity could not be ruled out. Since the design was exploratory, TCR variables were selected using unadjusted p-values with no false-discovery rate correction. Uninvolved tumor-adjacent lung showed the highest T cell clonality, higher than tumor, which suggests more focused antigenic responses in the uninvolved tumor-adjacent lung. A median of about 53 of the top 100 tumor clones were detected in paired uninvolved adjacent lung, and 28 of these tumor clones were also found among the top 100 clones of the paired uninvolved adjacent lung.

TCR beta CDR3 regions were sequenced from DNA using the immunoSEQ Assay. The study's own analysis went as follows. T cell density was computed as TCR beta template counts normalized to usable DNA estimated by amplifying housekeeping genes. Richness was estimated using the preseqR package, with extrapolation to 400,000 templates for PBMC samples and to 120,000 templates for tissue samples. Clonality was calculated as one minus Pielou's evenness. To identify tissue-enriched TCRs, differential abundance testing was run on productive amino-acid clonotypes with a minimum total count of 5 and an alpha of 0.1. The Jaccard Index and the Morisita Overlap Index were used to measure repertoire overlap between compartments. GLIPH grouped TCR beta CDR3s together with public tetramer-defined viral CDR3s, and a viral motif had to include at least three viral sequences and also show V-gene enrichment. TCRdb holds this immuneACCESS table with in-frame rearrangements only. Some clones are missing; in checked studies, unresolved V genes explain under half, and the rest has no known cause. That table supplies the V and J calls and clone size; D and trimming were determined from the DNA. The sample includes tens of thousands of clones, with around 90% observed a single time. The ten biggest clones cover 20% to 25% of the sample.

There are 15 amino acids in the CDR3, from cysteine to phenylalanine inclusive. Only the CDR3 DNA stays, 45 bases, in frame from base 1. According to the germline V gene (reference sequence), CDR1 reads SEHNR and CDR2 reads FQNEAQ. V gives up 1 base and J gives up 4 bases, and the segment between their germline ends measures 13 bases. The sequence derives from a woman aged 35 to 70 with stage I squamous cell lung carcinoma. The specimen comprised peripheral blood, sampled before any cancer treatment. The rearranged chain carries TRBV7-9 and TRBJ1-2, with the D segment identity uncertain. Read as DNA, the sequence is TGTGCCAGCAGCTTAGATACAGTTTTGGGCTATGGCTACACCTTC. This encodes CASSLDTVLGYGYTF.